The clone carrying this T cell receptor (beta chain) was detected once. The data belong to a study of long-term antiretroviral therapy in people with HIV. The run of the v3.0 immunoSEQ assay was at survey level. This table comes from immunoSEQ multiplex PCR, and its TCRdb copy is limited to in-frame clones, with some not included. The profile shows approximately 20,000 clones, about 81% of them singletons. Material: unsorted PBMCs, obtained 0.9 years after starting antiretroviral therapy. The clonotype was recovered from a man between 18 and 35 years old with HIV.

The CDR3 bases are TGTGCCAGTAGTATAGTCCGCGGCACAGATACGCAGTATTTT. Amino acid sequence: CASSIVRGTDTQYF. The chain carries TRBV19 and TRBJ2-3; D unclear. Germline assignment: CDR1 LNHDA and CDR2 SQIVND (reference sequence). Trimming removed 1 base from V and 1 base from J, with 6 bases in between. The CDR3 covers 14 residues.